Each of the 21 T cell receptor beta chains below was sequenced from the same sample in a study of post-analysis software for immune sequencing data. Study-wide results and caveats: In patients, five or six TRBV segments were more frequent than in controls, with TRBV5-6, TRBV5-1 and TRBV20-1 among them.

These receptors have no known antigen. cDNA libraries for TCR beta contained unique molecular identifiers. TCRdb independently ran MiXCR on the PCR reads; one entry per CDR3 protein. The sample shows about 760,000 distinct CDR3 sequences, around 27% of them seen only once. Sequences were obtained from blood. Every receptor here comes from a girl aged 5 to 17 with multiple sclerosis.

In this sample, this clonotype turned up a few times. The chain links TRBV10-3 to TRBJ2-6; 9 positions match TRBD1. Losses at the gene ends were 5 bases for V and 2 bases for J; bases not matched to a gene: 4. The germline CDR1 and CDR2 sequences are ENHRY and SYGVKD. The CDR3 is 16 residues long. The CDR3 loop is CAISSGTGTGANVLTF. The CDR3 DNA sequence: TGTGCCATCAGTTCCGGGACAGGGACTGGGGCCAACGTCCTGACTTTC.

The J gene is TRBJ1-4, the V gene TRBV7-2; 8 nucleotides align to TRBD1. CDR1 SGHTA and CDR2 FQGNSA come from the germline V gene. This CDR3 is built from 15 residues. The V segment lost 3 bases and the J segment 8 bases; nucleotides outside the gene matches: 8. The CDR3, as DNA: TGTGCCAGCAGCTTTCACACAGGGGGTGGAGAAAAACTGTTTTTT. Amino acid sequence: CASSFHTGGGEKLFF. Supplemented by reference TRBV7-2 and TRBJ1-4, the full variable domain reads GAGVSQSPSNKVTEKGKDVELRCDPISGHTALYWYRQSLGQGLEFLIYFQGNSAPDKSGLPSDRFSAERTGGSVSTLTIQRTQQEDSAVYLCASSFHTGGGEKLFFGSGTQLSVL.

The chain is built from TRBV7-9 and TRBJ1-4; D is perhaps TRBD1 (5 bases). The V gene lost 2 bases and the J gene lost 8 bases, with 15 bases spanning the gap. CDR1 is SEHNR and CDR2 is FQNEAQ in the germline V gene (reference sequence). The CDR3 runs to 15 residues. CDR3 in DNA: TGTGCCAGCAGCTTAAACCCGGGACGGTCGGAAAAACTGTTTTTT. Amino acids: CASSLNPGRSEKLFF.

The chain couples TRBV7-2 to TRBJ1-1, with TRBD1 as a possible D gene (5 bases). Germline-derived CDR1 and CDR2 are SGHTA and FQGNSA. There are 13 residues in the CDR3. The ends were cut back, 5 bases at V and 4 bases at J, with 11 bases in the middle. CDR3 nucleotides: TGTGCCAGCAGCGAAGGCAGGGCCACTGAAGCTTTCTTT. This sequence encodes CASSEGRATEAFF.

The chain employs TRBV12-3 or TRBV12-4 and TRBJ2-5; no reliable D call. Trimming removed 6 bases at V and 5 bases at J, with 16 bases between. This CDR3 comprises 14 residues. The CDR3 reads CASRPGRWMETQYF. The CDR3 coding sequence is TGTGCCAGCAGGCCTGGACGGTGGATGGAGACCCAGTACTTC.

This clonotype was seen a few times. The chain links TRBV7-2 to TRBJ1-1; no clear D. Germline V gene data show CDR1 as SGHTA and CDR2 as FQGNSA. V lost 0 bases to trimming and J lost 1 base, with 9 bases between them. The CDR3 has 15 residues. CDR3 region: CASSLAVRGNTEAFF. CDR3 bases: TGTGCCAGCAGCTTAGCCGTACGGGGGAACACTGAAGCTTTCTTT.

There are a few counts of this clonotype. This chain uses TRBV4-1 with TRBJ2-7; 8 bases fit TRBD2. The CDR3 extends over 17 amino acids. Unmatched junction bases numbered 9, after V lost 0 bases and J lost 2 bases. CDR1 is MGHRA, CDR2 YSYEKL, per germline. The CDR3 DNA reads TGCGCCAGCAGCCAAGATAGCAGGGCGGGGGGTGCCTACGAGCAGTACTTC. This gives the protein CASSQDSRAGGAYEQYF.

As concerns this clonotype: With a much larger clone just one base away, this may be a read error. The rearrangement uses TRBV20-1 and TRBJ2-3, with D unresolved. This CDR3 region has 16 residues. The germline V and J ends were trimmed by 0 bases and 2 bases, with 15 bases remaining between them. Germline V lookup: CDR1 DFQATT, CDR2 SNEGSKA (reference sequence). The DNA for the CDR3 is TGCAGTGCTAGAGATCGGCTAGTGGCAGTCACAGATACGCAGTATTTT. It encodes CSARDRLVAVTDTQYF.

The CDR3 reads CASSVGSGTNEQYF. For the CDR3, the DNA is TGTGCCAGCAGCGTAGGGAGCGGGACCAATGAGCAGTACTTC. The rearrangement uses TRBV9 and TRBJ2-5; 7 bases align to TRBD2. Looked up from germline, CDR1 is SGDLS and CDR2 is YYNGEE. The CDR3 contains 14 residues. Germline trimming cut 0 bases from V and 11 bases from J; bases unmatched to any gene: 10.

This clonotype was detected only a few times. J is TRBJ2-1 and V is TRBV10-3, with 11 bases that match TRBD1. V dropped 7 bases and J dropped 9; count of bases not matched to a gene: 11. Looked up from germline, CDR1 is ENHRY and CDR2 is SYGVKD. This CDR3 comprises 15 residues. DNA of the CDR3: TGTGCCATCACCTTGACCGGACAGGGGGCTGGTGAGCAGTTCTTC. Its translation: CAITLTGQGAGEQFF.

V gene TRBV20-1 combines with J gene TRBJ1-4, with TRBD1 matching over 8 bases. CDR3 length: 13 amino acids. V gave up 6 bases and J gave up 8 bases; unmatched junction bases: 8. Looked up from germline, CDR1 is DFQATT and CDR2 is SNEGSKA (reference sequence). The CDR3, as DNA: TGCAGTGCCAACAGGGGGTATAAGGAAAAACTGTTTTTT. This gives the protein CSANRGYKEKLFF.

V is TRBV7-2 and J is TRBJ2-3; tentatively, D is TRBD1 or TRBD2 (5 bases each). V gave up 7 bases and J gave up 3 bases, with 23 bases separating them. The CDR3 is made up of 17 amino acids. In germline, CDR1 is SGHTA, CDR2 FQGNSA. Here the CDR3 reads CASNRPWSNEGTDTQYF. The CDR3 DNA sequence: TGTGCCAGCAACCGGCCTTGGAGCAATGAGGGGACAGATACGCAGTATTTT.

The chain has TRBV12-3 or TRBV12-4 and TRBJ2-3; D is unclear. This CDR3 comprises 15 residues. Trimming shortened V by 3 bases and J by 1 base, and 11 bases separated the two germline ends. CDR3 in amino acids: CASSLGFGGTDTQYF. The CDR3 DNA reads as TGTGCCAGCAGTTTGGGTTTTGGGGGCACAGATACGCAGTATTTT.

As regards this clonotype: A much bigger clone sits one base away, suggesting this may be a read error. The V gene is TRBV7-2, the J gene TRBJ2-1, with TRBD2 matching 8 bases. Germline V gives CDR1 SGHTA, CDR2 FQGNSA. The CDR3 consists of 15 residues. Germline trimming cut 1 base from V and 6 bases from J; bases unmatched to any gene: 5. The CDR3 DNA reads TGTGCCAGCAGCTTAGGTAGCGGGGCCTGCAATGAGCAGTTCTTC. It encodes CASSLGSGACNEQFF.

Comments on this clonotype: The germline gene is not matched at one end of the junction; a read error may be the cause. The rearrangement joins TRBV5-1 to TRBJ2-1, with D perhaps matching TRBD1 or TRBD2 (5 bases each). Germline V lookup: CDR1 SGHRS, CDR2 YFSETQ. This CDR3 spans 15 amino acids. The CDR3 loop reads CASREGSSSYNERYF. CDR3 coding DNA: TGCGCCAGCAGAGAGGGGAGTAGTTCCTACAATGAGCGGTACTTC.

A few counts support this clonotype. This chain uses TRBV25-1 with TRBJ1-1, with D possibly matching TRBD1 (5 bases). The CDR3 consists of 13 residues. The germline gives CDR1 MGHDK, CDR2 SYGVNS. The ends were cut back, 4 bases at V and 3 bases at J, with 9 bases in the middle. In DNA, the CDR3 is TGTGCCAGCAGTGTCCAGGGATACACTGAAGCTTTCTTT. Its translation is CASSVQGYTEAFF. The entire variable domain, with the rest obtained from reference TRBV25-1 and TRBJ1-1, is as follows: EADIYQTPRYLVIGTGKKITLECSQTMGHDKMYWYQQDPGMELHLIHYSYGVNSTEKGDLSSESTVSRIRTEHFPLTLESARPSHTSQYLCASSVQGYTEAFFGQGTRLTVV.

The rearrangement joins TRBV7-9 to TRBJ2-5; D is ambiguous. This CDR3 has 13 residues. Trimming cost V 6 bases and J 1 base, with 9 bases left between them. The germline gives CDR1 SEHNR, CDR2 FQNEAQ (reference sequence). The CDR3 DNA follows: TGTGCCAGCAGACTCAACTCCCAAGAGACCCAGTACTTC. It codes for CASRLNSQETQYF.

This rearrangement joins TRBV20-1 to TRBJ2-3; 10 bases fit TRBD2. J was trimmed by 3 bases and V by 7 bases; bases with no gene match: 7. Per the germline V gene, CDR1 is DFQATT and CDR2 is SNEGSKA (reference sequence). This CDR3 is 14 amino acids long. The CDR3 DNA sequence: TGCAGTGGCCTTCTAGCGGGGGTTACAGATACGCAGTATTTT. Protein sequence: CSGLLAGVTDTQYF.

The chain carries TRBV28 and TRBJ2-7, with D tentatively TRBD1 (6 bases). This CDR3 is built from 13 residues. Germline values: CDR1 MDHEN, CDR2 SYDVKM. V dropped 6 bases and J dropped 1 base, with 10 bases sitting between them. CDR3 residues: CASRTGNSYEQYF. CDR3 sequence (DNA): TGTGCCAGCAGAACAGGGAATTCCTACGAGCAGTACTTC.

J is TRBJ1-1 and V is TRBV27; D may be TRBD1 (6 bases). Germline lookup yields CDR1 MNHEY and CDR2 SMNVEV (reference sequence). The V gene lost 3 bases and the J gene lost 4 bases, with 15 bases spanning the gap. The CDR3 totals 15 residues. The CDR3 region is CASSFDRRPGTEAFF. DNA of the CDR3: TGTGCCAGCAGTTTTGACAGGCGGCCGGGCACTGAAGCTTTCTTT.

This chain links TRBV28 with TRBJ2-5; the D gene is possibly TRBD2 (7 bases). The tail of the sequence fits TRBJ2-7 better, so the J call may be wrong. CDR1 is MDHEN, CDR2 SYDVKM, per germline. This CDR3 is built from 15 residues. The CDR3 is CASEGGIHTSYEQYF. CDR3 DNA: TGTGCCAGCGAGGGGGGGATTCATACCTCCTACGAGCAGTACTTC.